A selection of T cell receptor beta chains follows, all from one sample in a study of blood T cell repertoires in COVID-19. TCRdb's table, derived via immunoSEQ multiplex PCR, lists solely in-frame clones and lacks some. The data hold roughly 150,000 clones, with more than 75% observed a single time. Sequencing was carried out using peripheral blood. The receptor source for this set is a man in his 60s with active or convalescent COVID-19. CDR3s include the opening cysteine and the closing phenylalanine or tryptophan. A D gene is named only where the DNA matches it firmly. Only part of the rows carry a size: once, few, many, or a class if the clone is expanded.

.,TRBV12-3/TRBV12-4,12,TRBJ2-7,.,CASSFSLYEQYF,TGTGCCAGCAGTTTTAGTCTCTACGAGCAGTACTTC
.,TRBV21-1,14,TRBJ1-3,.,CASSFGVSGNTIYF,TGTGCCAGCAGCTTCGGGGTCTCTGGAAACACCATATATTTT
.,TRBV18,15,TRBJ1-2,.,CASSWTAVEYYGYTF,TGTGCCAGCTCATGGACAGCGGTTGAATACTATGGCTACACCTTC
TRBD1,TRBV19,16,TRBJ1-3,.,CASSMTGGSAGNTIYF,TGTGCCAGTAGTATGACAGGGGGAAGCGCTGGAAACACCATATATTTT
TRBD2,TRBV5-4,14,TRBJ2-1,.,CASSLAGGRNEQFF,TGTGCCAGCAGCTTAGCGGGAGGGCGCAATGAGCAGTTCTTC
TRBD1,TRBV7-9,16,TRBJ1-6,.,CASSLRQGIGNSPLHF,TGTGCCAGCAGCTTACGACAGGGAATTGGTAATTCACCCCTCCACTTT
.,TRBV10-3,14,TRBJ1-4,.,CAISAGATNEKLFF,TGTGCCATCAGCGCAGGGGCAACTAATGAAAAACTGTTTTTT
.,TRBV6-5,13,TRBJ2-7,once,CASSYSSAYEQYF,TGTGCCAGCAGTTACTCGTCAGCCTACGAGCAGTACTTC
TRBD1,TRBV19,14,TRBJ1-5,.,CASSIRGQVQPQHF,TGTGCCAGTAGTATTAGGGGACAGGTTCAGCCCCAGCATTTT
TRBD2,TRBV6-6,15,TRBJ2-5,.,CASRPGLAFGETQYF,TGTGCCAGCAGGCCGGGACTAGCGTTCGGAGAGACCCAGTACTTC
.,TRBV5-6,15,TRBJ1-5,.,CASSLVGGSNQPQHF,TGTGCCAGCAGCTTGGTAGGAGGGTCCAATCAGCCCCAGCATTTT
.,TRBV28,13,TRBJ1-5,.,CASRGYNNQPQHF,TGTGCCAGCCGAGGGTACAACAATCAGCCCCAGCATTTT
TRBD1,TRBV12-3/TRBV12-4,12,TRBJ1-2,.,CASRPGGAGYTF,TGTGCCAGCAGGCCAGGGGGCGCAGGCTACACCTTC
.,TRBV7-9,15,TRBJ2-7,once,CASSLLGGNPYEQYF,TGTGCCAGCAGCTTACTTGGGGGGAACCCCTACGAGCAGTACTTC
.,TRBV3-1/TRBV3-2,11,TRBJ2-1,.,CASSQGDEQFF,TGTGCCAGCAGCCAAGGAGATGAGCAGTTCTTC
TRBD1,TRBV2,15,TRBJ1-3,.,CASKVTGDSGNTIYF,TGTGCCAGCAAGGTCACAGGGGACTCTGGAAACACCATATATTTT
.,TRBV27,13,TRBJ2-7,.,CASSLGHTYEQYF,TGTGCCAGCAGTTTAGGACACACCTACGAGCAGTACTTC
.,TRBV18,16,TRBJ1-5,.,CASSPPGEGSNQPQHF,TGTGCCAGCTCACCACCGGGTGAGGGTAGCAATCAGCCCCAGCATTTT
TRBD1,TRBV6-5,15,TRBJ2-7,.,CASSYSRDRAYEQYF,TGTGCCAGCAGTTACTCGAGGGACAGAGCCTACGAGCAGTACTTC
.,TRBV2,13,TRBJ1-1,few,CASSLLQLTEAFF,TGTGCCAGCAGCCTTCTACAGCTCACTGAAGCTTTCTTT
.,TRBV6-5,15,TRBJ2-7,once,CASSYSNVAGYEQYF,TGTGCCAGCAGTTACTCGAACGTGGCGGGCTACGAGCAGTACTTC
TRBD1,TRBV19,14,TRBJ1-5,.,CASSTPGGTQPQHF,TGTGCCAGTAGCACCCCAGGGGGCACTCAGCCCCAGCATTTT
.,TRBV19,13,TRBJ1-2,.,CASSPQGRRGYTF,TGTGCCAGTAGTCCCCAGGGGAGAAGGGGCTACACCTTC
.,TRBV6-5,14,TRBJ2-7,.,CASSRDRSSYEQYF,TGTGCCAGCAGCCGCGACAGGAGCTCCTACGAGCAGTACTTC
TRBD1,TRBV20-1,14,TRBJ2-1,.,CSASAGTGLNEQFF,TGCAGTGCTAGTGCCGGGACAGGGCTGAATGAGCAGTTCTTC
TRBD1,TRBV5-1,16,TRBJ2-7,once,CASSATGTGGSYEQYF,TGCGCCAGCAGCGCGACCGGGACAGGGGGCTCCTACGAGCAGTACTTC
TRBD2,TRBV6-5,15,TRBJ2-3,.,CASGPGGANTDTQYF,TGTGCCAGCGGTCCGGGAGGGGCCAACACAGATACGCAGTATTTT
.,TRBV12-3/TRBV12-4,11,TRBJ2-7,.,CASSSGPEQYF,TGTGCCAGCAGTTCAGGGCCCGAGCAGTACTTC
TRBD1,TRBV6-5,14,TRBJ1-4,.,CASLSGQANEKLFF,TGTGCCAGCCTCTCGGGACAGGCTAATGAAAAACTGTTTTTT
TRBD1,TRBV5-1,16,TRBJ2-2,.,CASSTGTGGYTGELFF,TGCGCCAGCAGCACCGGGACAGGGGGCTACACCGGGGAGCTGTTTTTT
TRBD2,TRBV19,17,TRBJ2-6,.,CASSIPSTSGRANVLTF,TGTGCCAGTAGTATCCCCTCAACTAGCGGGAGAGCCAACGTCCTGACTTTC
.,TRBV5-1,16,TRBJ2-3,.,CASSLDQGLRLDTQYF,TGCGCCAGCAGCTTGGATCAGGGTCTTCGTTTAGATACGCAGTATTTT
.,TRBV5-5,16,TRBJ2-6,.,CASSLGHSSGANVLTF,TGTGCCAGCAGCTTAGGACATTCCTCTGGGGCCAACGTCCTGACTTTC
TRBD1,TRBV27,14,TRBJ2-7,.,CASSYSGTGYEQYF,TGTGCCAGCAGTTACTCCGGGACAGGCTACGAGCAGTACTTC
.,TRBV3-1/TRBV3-2,16,TRBJ2-6,.,CASSQERRAGANVLTF,TGTGCCAGCAGCCAAGAGCGTCGAGCCGGGGCCAACGTCCTGACTTTC
TRBD1,TRBV6-2/TRBV6-3,18,TRBJ1-5,.,CASSYSTRGQGQNQPQHF,TGTGCCAGCAGTTACTCGACCCGAGGACAGGGGCAGAATCAGCCCCAGCATTTT
.,TRBV5-1,14,TRBJ1-1,.,CASSLAAGNTEAFF,TGCGCCAGCAGCTTGGCGGCAGGGAACACTGAAGCTTTCTTT
.,TRBV12-5,16,TRBJ1-5,.,CASGPPARFDNQPQHF,TGTGCTAGTGGTCCACCGGCGAGGTTTGACAATCAGCCCCAGCATTTT
.,TRBV5-1,14,TRBJ1-1,few,CASSREGMNTEAFF,TGCGCCAGCAGCCGCGAGGGCATGAACACTGAAGCTTTCTTT
.,TRBV5-4,15,TRBJ1-4,.,CASSPQGSTNEKLFF,TGTGCCAGCAGCCCTCAGGGGTCAACTAATGAAAAACTGTTTTTT